The rows below give T cell receptor beta chains drawn from one sample of a study of control samples from healthy donors and cancer patients. The method was immunoSEQ multiplex PCR; TCRdb's version includes in-frame clones alone and lacks a portion of them. The sample lists about 65,000 clones, 90% occurring once. The sample taken for sequencing was PBMCs. Receptor source: a woman in her forties or fifties with colorectal cancer. Each CDR3 is given with its conserved first and last residue. A D gene is named only where the DNA matches it firmly. Size tells how often a clone was seen (once, few, many) or the class of an expanded clone, and some rows leave it out.

>NA|NA|TRBJ1-5|TRBV18
TGTGCCAGCTCACCGGGTTTCAATAGCAATCAGCCCCAGCATTTT
CASSPGFNSNQPQHF
>NA|NA|TRBJ2-7|TRBV7-8
TGTGCCAGCAGCTCAGGGACCGAGCAGTACTTC
CASSSGTEQYF
>NA|TRBD2|TRBJ2-7|TRBV4-2
TGTGCCAGCAGCCAAGTCAGTGTAGGACTAGGGACCGAGCAGTACTTC
CASSQVSVGLGTEQYF
>NA|TRBD2|TRBJ2-1|TRBV5-1
TGCGCCAGCAGCTCAAGTCGGACTAGCGGGGGGTCGAGCTCCTACAATGAGCAGTTCTTC
CASSSSRTSGGSSSYNEQFF
>NA|TRBD1|TRBJ1-1|TRBV28
TGTGCCAGCAGTTTACCCGACAGGGGGAACACTGAAGCTTTCTTT
CASSLPDRGNTEAFF
>NA|TRBD1|TRBJ1-4|TRBV10-3
TGTGCCATCAGTGAGTCTAAGGGGGCGATGAAACTGTTTTTT
CAISESKGAMKLFF
>NA|TRBD1|TRBJ1-6|TRBV7-6
TGTGCCAGCAGCTTAGCACCAGGGGGCGCAGCAGATAATTCACCCCTCCACTTT
CASSLAPGGAADNSPLHF
>NA|NA|TRBJ2-2|TRBV11-2
TGTGCCAGCAGAAGGACGGCAATCGCGAACACCGGGGAGCTGTTTTTT
CASRRTAIANTGELFF
>NA|NA|TRBJ1-2|TRBV3-1/TRBV3-2
TGTGCCAGCAGCCAAGCCATTGTAGGGGGCTATGGCTACACCTTC
CASSQAIVGGYGYTF
>once|NA|TRBJ2-3|TRBV5-1
TGCGCCAGCAGCGAAGCGGCTAGCACAGATACGCAGTATTTT
CASSEAASTDTQYF
>medium-sized|TRBD1|TRBJ2-5|TRBV28
TGTGCCAGCAGGACAGGGGAAGAGACCCAGTACTTC
CASRTGEETQYF
>NA|NA|TRBJ1-1|TRBV12-3/TRBV12-4
TGTGCCAGCAGTTTTTATGGTGAAGCTTTCTTT
CASSFYGEAFF
>NA|NA|TRBJ2-1|TRBV2
TGTGCCAGCACCCCCACAAGGACAACCTACAATGAGCAGTTCTTC
CASTPTRTTYNEQFF
>NA|TRBD1|TRBJ2-7|TRBV13
TGTGCCAGCAGCTTATTCTCGGGCGGGACAGGGTCCTACGAGCAGTACTTC
CASSLFSGGTGSYEQYF
>NA|NA|TRBJ2-3|TRBV3-1/TRBV3-2
TGTGCCAGCAGCCAATTTGCTGGCACAGATACGCAGTATTTT
CASSQFAGTDTQYF
>NA|TRBD1|TRBJ1-6|TRBV19
TGTGCCAGTAGTATAGCCGGCTGGGCAGGGGGATCACCCCTCCACTTT
CASSIAGWAGGSPLHF
>NA|NA|TRBJ1-2|TRBV18
TGTGCCAGCTCACCATCGAGGCAGACTATTCGAGGCTACACCTTC
CASSPSRQTIRGYTF
>NA|NA|TRBJ1-6|TRBV7-9
TGTGCCAGCAGCTTGACTACTGATAATTCACCCCTCCACTTT
CASSLTTDNSPLHF
>NA|NA|TRBJ1-2|TRBV7-6
TGTGCCAGCAGCTTACTCCGGGGTCGAGGCGGCTACACCTTC
CASSLLRGRGGYTF
>NA|TRBD1|TRBJ1-2|TRBV3-1/TRBV3-2
TGTGCCAGCAGCCCCCGGACAGGCCCCAACTATGGCTACACCTTC
CASSPRTGPNYGYTF
>NA|TRBD2|TRBJ2-4|TRBV7-9
TGTGCCAGCAGCTTAGTACACGCGGGAGGGCCTGTAGGCAAAAACATTCAGTACTTC
CASSLVHAGGPVGKNIQYF
>NA|NA|TRBJ1-2|TRBV2
TGTGCCAGCAGCTTTCAGGTTCTCTATGGCTACACCTTC
CASSFQVLYGYTF
>NA|TRBD1|TRBJ1-4|TRBV5-1
TGCGCCAGCAGCCTCACAGGGGGCGCGCGGGAAAAACTGTTTTTT
CASSLTGGAREKLFF
>NA|NA|TRBJ1-1|TRBV2
TGTGCCAGCAGATTAGAGGGAAGCACTGAAGCTTTCTTT
CASRLEGSTEAFF
>NA|TRBD1|TRBJ1-1|TRBV5-1
TGCGCCAGCAGCTTGGCCGGGACAGGGAGAGGCACTGAAGCTTTCTTT
CASSLAGTGRGTEAFF
>NA|TRBD1|TRBJ1-2|TRBV5-4
TGTGCCAGCGGGGCTCCGCCAGGGACAGACCCTAACTATGGCTACACCTTC
CASGAPPGTDPNYGYTF
>NA|TRBD1|TRBJ2-7|TRBV2
TGTGCCAGCAGTGAACAGGGGGCCTACGAGCAGTACTTC
CASSEQGAYEQYF
>NA|NA|TRBJ1-2|TRBV5-5
TGTGCCAGCAGCTTGTCCATGGGGGAAAACTATGGCTACACCTTC
CASSLSMGENYGYTF
>NA|TRBD2|TRBJ2-3|TRBV5-4
TGTGCCAGCAGTAACCCGACTAGCGGGGGGTTTATGGGCACAGATACGCAGTATTTT
CASSNPTSGGFMGTDTQYF
>NA|NA|TRBJ1-1|TRBV19
TGTGCCAGTAGTTTTTCGGGGACGGATGGGACTGAAGCTTTCTTT
CASSFSGTDGTEAFF
>NA|NA|TRBJ2-3|TRBV5-1
TGCGCCAGCAGCTTGGCCGCAACAGATACGCAGTATTTT
CASSLAATDTQYF
>once|NA|TRBJ2-3|TRBV7-2
TGTGCCAGCAGCTTTATCCCCTTCTCCGGTGCAGATACGCAGTATTTT
CASSFIPFSGADTQYF
>NA|NA|TRBJ1-1|TRBV5-1
TGCGCCAGCAGGGATGGGGGGATAGCGACTGAAGCTTTCTTT
CASRDGGIATEAFF
>NA|NA|TRBJ2-5|TRBV30
TGTGCCTGGAGCAAAGGTCGGGGAGAGACCCAGTACTTC
CAWSKGRGETQYF
>NA|NA|TRBJ1-5|TRBV28
TGTGCCAGCAGTTTATGGGACGGTAGCAATCAGCCCCAGCATTTT
CASSLWDGSNQPQHF
>NA|NA|TRBJ1-4|TRBV3-1/TRBV3-2
TGTGCCAGCAGCCTGAATTACCCGGATGGAAAACTGTTTTTT
CASSLNYPDGKLFF
>NA|NA|TRBJ2-7|TRBV11-1
TGTGCCAGCAGCTTAGTTCCCGGGTTCGAGCAGTACTTC
CASSLVPGFEQYF
>NA|TRBD1|TRBJ1-2|TRBV5-1
TGCGCCAGCAGCTTACAGGGGAACTATGGCTACACCTTC
CASSLQGNYGYTF
>NA|NA|TRBJ2-1|TRBV11-3
TGTGCCAGCAGCTTAGGTCCCCGGGATGAGCAGTTCTTC
CASSLGPRDEQFF
>once|TRBD2|TRBJ2-7|TRBV11-2
TGTGCCAGCAGCTTAGTGGGAGGGATCTACGAGCAGTACTTC
CASSLVGGIYEQYF
>once|NA|TRBJ1-1|TRBV11-2
TGTGCCAGCAGCAACCATAGGGAGGGCACTGAAGCTTTCTTT
CASSNHREGTEAFF
>NA|NA|TRBJ2-1|TRBV5-1
TGCGCCAGCAGCTTGGTAGGGGCAGTGTACAATGAGCAGTTCTTC
CASSLVGAVYNEQFF
>NA|NA|TRBJ2-1|TRBV28
TGTGCCAGCTACCCTCTGAGGACAGCGCTAAAGCACAATGAGCAGTTCTTC
CASYPLRTALKHNEQFF